Presented here are 7 T cell receptor beta chains from one specimen sequenced in a study of blood T cell repertoires in COVID-19. TCRdb's table, derived via immunoSEQ multiplex PCR, lists solely in-frame clones and lacks some. The sample comprises under 250,000 clones, roughly four fifths of which are singletons, and roughly 2% rests with the top ten. The sample was peripheral blood. The receptors come from a young man who had recovered from COVID-19.

The chain couples TRBV4-1 to TRBJ2-1; the D gene is possibly TRBD2 (5 bases). Between the trimmed V and J ends, which lost 0 bases and 4 bases, there was a span of 16 bases. This CDR3 region has 17 residues. CDR1 and CDR2 from the germline V gene are MGHRA and YSYEKL. The DNA of the CDR3 is TGCGCCAGCAGCCAAGAAGGCGGAGAGGGTGGATACAATGAGCAGTTCTTC. Translation gives CASSQEGGEGGYNEQFF.

The table lists this clone with a few counts. V gene TRBV29-1 combines with J gene TRBJ1-3; the D is unclear. Trimming stripped 6 bases from V and 5 bases from J, with 11 bases between. The CDR3 extends over 12 amino acids. The germline V gene encodes CDR1 SQVTM and CDR2 ANQGSEA. The CDR3 DNA reads as TGCAGCGTGGCGGGGAGGCGAAACACCATATATTTT. The encoded protein is CSVAGRRNTIYF.

V and J are TRBV11-2 and TRBJ2-2; D unclear. CDR1 is SGHAT and CDR2 is FQNNGV in the germline V gene. Trimming took off 1 base at V and 7 bases at J, with 10 bases between the two ends. This CDR3 contains 14 residues. The CDR3 protein is CASSLGSGGGELFF. CDR3 DNA: TGTGCCAGCAGCTTAGGGTCCGGTGGCGGGGAGCTGTTTTTT.

Here the CDR3 reads CASSPEVPSSGTGELFF. The CDR3 bases are TGTGCCAGCTCACCAGAGGTCCCCTCGTCAGGGACCGGGGAGCTGTTTTTT. This sequence joins TRBV18 and TRBJ2-2; a possible D gene is TRBD1 (5 bases). Germline V gene data show CDR1 as KGHSH and CDR2 as LQKENI. With 2 bases removed from V and 5 bases from J, the gap between germline ends came to 18 bases. The CDR3 loop spans 17 amino acids.

This chain links TRBV19 with TRBJ1-1; D is perhaps TRBD1 (5 bases). Trimming pared 5 bases from V and 5 bases from J, leaving 9 bases between. The germline V gene encodes CDR1 LNHDA and CDR2 SQIVND (reference sequence). CDR3 length: 12 amino acids. DNA for the CDR3: TGTGCCAGTAGTCCAGGGCAAACTGAAGCTTTCTTT. This sequence encodes CASSPGQTEAFF.

V usage is TRBV19 and J usage is TRBJ1-4; 8 bases agree with TRBD1. With 6 bases clipped from V and 8 bases from J, the junction kept 32 bases outside the gene matches. CDR3 length: 22 amino acids. Germline-derived CDR1 and CDR2 are LNHDA and SQIVND (reference sequence). DNA of the CDR3: TGTGCCAGTAGCGGACTAAGGACAGGGACGTCGGTGATCACCAAGTATTGGGAAAAACTGTTTTTT. Protein: CASSGLRTGTSVITKYWEKLFF.

V is TRBV4-1 and J is TRBJ2-7; 9 bases are a match to TRBD2. V shed 3 bases, J shed 2 bases, and the junction held 5 bases outside the gene matches. The CDR3 is 15 residues long. From germline, CDR1 is MGHRA and CDR2 YSYEKL. CDR3 sequence (DNA): TGCGCCAGCAGCCAGGTAGCGGGGGCAGCCTACGAGCAGTACTTC. It yields the protein CASSQVAGAAYEQYF.